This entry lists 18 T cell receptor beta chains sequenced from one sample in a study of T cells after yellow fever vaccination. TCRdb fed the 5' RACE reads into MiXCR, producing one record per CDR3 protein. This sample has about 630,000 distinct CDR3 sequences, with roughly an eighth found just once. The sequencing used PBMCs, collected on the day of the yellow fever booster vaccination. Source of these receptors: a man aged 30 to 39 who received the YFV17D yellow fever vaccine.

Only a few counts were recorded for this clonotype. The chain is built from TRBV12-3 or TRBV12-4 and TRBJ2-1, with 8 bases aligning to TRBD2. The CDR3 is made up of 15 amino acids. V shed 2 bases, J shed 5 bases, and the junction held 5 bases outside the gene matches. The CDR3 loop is CASSLMSGSHNEQFF. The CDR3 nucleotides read TGTGCCAGCAGTTTAATGAGCGGGAGCCACAATGAGCAGTTCTTC.

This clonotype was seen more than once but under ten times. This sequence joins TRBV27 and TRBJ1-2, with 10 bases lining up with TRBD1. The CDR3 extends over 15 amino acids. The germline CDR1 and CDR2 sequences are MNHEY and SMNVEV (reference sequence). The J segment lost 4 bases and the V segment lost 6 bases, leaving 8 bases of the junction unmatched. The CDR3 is CASRASGTGVYGYTF. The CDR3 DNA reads TGTGCCAGCAGGGCCTCCGGGACAGGGGTCTATGGCTACACCTTC.

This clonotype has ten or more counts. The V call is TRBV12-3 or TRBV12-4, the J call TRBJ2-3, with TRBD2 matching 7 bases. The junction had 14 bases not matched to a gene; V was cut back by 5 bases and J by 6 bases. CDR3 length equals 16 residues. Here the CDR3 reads CASSPLAGPTPDTQYF. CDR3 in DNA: TGTGCCAGCAGTCCTTTAGCGGGCCCTACTCCGGATACGCAGTATTTT.

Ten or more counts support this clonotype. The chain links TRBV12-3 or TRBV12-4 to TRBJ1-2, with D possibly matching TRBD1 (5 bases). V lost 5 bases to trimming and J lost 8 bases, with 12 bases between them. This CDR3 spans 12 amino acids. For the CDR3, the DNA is TGTGCCAGCAGTCCCGGGGACGGGGGCTACACCTTC. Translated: CASSPGDGGYTF.

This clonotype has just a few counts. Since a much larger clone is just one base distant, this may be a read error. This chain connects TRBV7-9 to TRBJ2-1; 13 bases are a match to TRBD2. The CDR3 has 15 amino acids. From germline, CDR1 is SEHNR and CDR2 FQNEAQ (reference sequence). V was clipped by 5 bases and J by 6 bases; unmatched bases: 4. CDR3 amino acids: CASSQLAGGSNEQFF. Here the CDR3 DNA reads TGTGCCAGCAGCCAACTAGCGGGAGGGTCCAATGAGCAGTTCTTC.

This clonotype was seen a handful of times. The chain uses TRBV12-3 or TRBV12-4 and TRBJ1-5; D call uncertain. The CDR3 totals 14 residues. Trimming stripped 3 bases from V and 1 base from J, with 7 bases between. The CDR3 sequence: CASSLWESNQPQHF. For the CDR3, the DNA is TGTGCCAGCAGTTTGTGGGAAAGCAATCAGCCCCAGCATTTT.

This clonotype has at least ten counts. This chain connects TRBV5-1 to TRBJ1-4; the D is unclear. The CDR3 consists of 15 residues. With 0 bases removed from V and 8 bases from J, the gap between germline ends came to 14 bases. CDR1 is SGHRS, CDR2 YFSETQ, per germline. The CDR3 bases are TGCGCCAGCAGCTTGGAGGGAGCGGCGTACGAAAAACTGTTTTTT. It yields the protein CASSLEGAAYEKLFF.

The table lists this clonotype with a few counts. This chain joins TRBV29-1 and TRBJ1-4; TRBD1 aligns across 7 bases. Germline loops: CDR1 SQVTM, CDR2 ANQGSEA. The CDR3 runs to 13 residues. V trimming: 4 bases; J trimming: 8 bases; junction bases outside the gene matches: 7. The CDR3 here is CSVATGVGEKLFF. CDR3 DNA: TGCAGCGTTGCAACAGGGGTAGGAGAAAAACTGTTTTTT.

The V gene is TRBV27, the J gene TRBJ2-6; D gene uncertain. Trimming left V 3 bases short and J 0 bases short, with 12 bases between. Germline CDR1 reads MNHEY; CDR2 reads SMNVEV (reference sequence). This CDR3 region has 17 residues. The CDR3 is CASSFAVSVSGANVLTF. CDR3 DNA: TGTGCCAGCAGTTTCGCGGTCTCCGTCTCTGGGGCCAACGTCCTGACTTTC.

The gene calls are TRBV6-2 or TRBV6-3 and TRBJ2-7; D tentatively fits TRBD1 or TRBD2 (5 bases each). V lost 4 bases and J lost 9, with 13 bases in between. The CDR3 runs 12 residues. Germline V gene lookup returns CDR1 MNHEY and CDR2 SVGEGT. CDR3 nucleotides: TGTGCCAGCAGTTTCCTCCGGGGCGGGCAGTACTTC. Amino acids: CASSFLRGGQYF.

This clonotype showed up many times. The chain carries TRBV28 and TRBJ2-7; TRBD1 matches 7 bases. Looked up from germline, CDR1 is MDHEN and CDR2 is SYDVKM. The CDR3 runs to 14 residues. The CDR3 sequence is CSVSEPGQPDEQYF. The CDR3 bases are TGTAGTGTCTCGGAACCGGGACAGCCGGACGAGCAGTACTTC.

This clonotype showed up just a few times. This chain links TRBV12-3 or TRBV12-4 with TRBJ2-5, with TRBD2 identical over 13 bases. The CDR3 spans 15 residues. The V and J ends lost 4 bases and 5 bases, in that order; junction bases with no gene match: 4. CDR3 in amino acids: CASSWTSGSPETQYF. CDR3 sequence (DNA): TGTGCCAGCAGTTGGACTAGCGGGAGTCCTGAGACCCAGTACTTC.

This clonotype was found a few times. The DNA of the CDR3 is TGCAGCGTTGAAAAAGCACTAGCGGGAGAGACCCAGTACTTC. Translating it yields CSVEKALAGETQYF. The rearrangement links TRBV29-1 to TRBJ2-5; 9 positions agree with TRBD2. There are 14 residues in the CDR3. Germline values: CDR1 SQVTM, CDR2 ANQGSEA. The V and J ends lost 2 bases and 4 bases, in that order; junction bases with no gene match: 5.

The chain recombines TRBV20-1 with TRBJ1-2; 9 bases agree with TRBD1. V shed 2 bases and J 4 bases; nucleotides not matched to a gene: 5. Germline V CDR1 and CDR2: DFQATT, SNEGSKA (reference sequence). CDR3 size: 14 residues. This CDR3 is CSARRDRVGYGYTF. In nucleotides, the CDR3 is TGCAGTGCTAGAAGGGACAGGGTGGGCTATGGCTACACCTTC.

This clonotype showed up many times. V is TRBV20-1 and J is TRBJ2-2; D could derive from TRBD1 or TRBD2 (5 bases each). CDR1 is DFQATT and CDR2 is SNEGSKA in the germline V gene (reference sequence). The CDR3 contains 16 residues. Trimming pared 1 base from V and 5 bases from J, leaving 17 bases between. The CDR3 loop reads CSARGVGWRTTGELFF. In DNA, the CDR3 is TGCAGTGCTAGAGGGGTGGGGTGGAGGACAACCGGGGAGCTGTTTTTT.

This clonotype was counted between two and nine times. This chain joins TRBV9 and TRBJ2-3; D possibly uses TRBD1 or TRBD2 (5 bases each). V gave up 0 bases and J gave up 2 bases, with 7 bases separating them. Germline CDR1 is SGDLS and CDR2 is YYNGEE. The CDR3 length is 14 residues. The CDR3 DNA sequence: TGTGCCAGCAGCGTAGCCGGGGCCACAGATACGCAGTATTTT. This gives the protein CASSVAGATDTQYF.

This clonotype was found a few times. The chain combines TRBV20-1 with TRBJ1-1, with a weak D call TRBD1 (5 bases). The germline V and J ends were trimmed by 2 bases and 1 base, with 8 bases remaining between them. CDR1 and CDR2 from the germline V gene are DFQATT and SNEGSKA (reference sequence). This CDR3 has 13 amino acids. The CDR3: CSARPRGNTEAFF. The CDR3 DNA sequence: TGCAGTGCTAGACCAAGGGGGAACACTGAAGCTTTCTTT.

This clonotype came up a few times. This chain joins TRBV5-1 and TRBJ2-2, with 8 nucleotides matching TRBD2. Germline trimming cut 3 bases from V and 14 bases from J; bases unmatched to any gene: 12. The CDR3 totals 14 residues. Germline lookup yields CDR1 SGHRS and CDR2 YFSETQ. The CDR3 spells CASSSILSAGVLFF. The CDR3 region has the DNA TGCGCCAGCAGCTCCATTTTGTCAGCGGGAGTACTGTTTTTT.